This record covers a single T cell receptor (beta chain). Its antigen is currently unknown. The PCR made use of 60 Vbeta and 13 Jbeta primers. Repertoires were generated with immunoSEQ multiplex PCR, while TCRdb's copy carries only in-frame clones and drops some. The repertoire holds 75,000 to 90,000 clones, roughly 72% seen once, with 11% in the top ten. These data belong to a study of cytomegalovirus exposure and HLA in healthy donors. Deletions cut 8 bases from V and 4 bases from J, with 14 bases between. The CDR3 has 13 residues. Germline assignment: CDR1 MDHEN and CDR2 SYDVKM. Whole-study results and caveats: HLA-A and HLA-B allele assignments for most subjects were reportedly predicted accurately using TCR beta sequences. The CMV antigen specificity of a few CMV-associated chains was confirmed through in vitro analysis. A later analysis linked a missense DCLRE1C variant to TCR beta V- and J-gene trimming. Later analysis showed most CMV-associated TCR beta chains appearing HLA-restricted.

V and J are TRBV28 and TRBJ1-2, with a possible D match to TRBD1 (6 bases). Sample: PBMCs. This TCR derives from a woman aged 35 to 49 in good health and CMV-seropositive. The CDR3 DNA reads as TGTGCCAGCTACGGGACATTGAGCTATGGCTACACCTTC. It specifies CASYGTLSYGYTF.